This T cell receptor (beta chain) was identified during a study of T cells in Graves' hyperthyroidism and ophthalmopathy. Study at large: Pretreatment peripheral blood was obtained at initial diagnosis. Study conclusions and caveats: Researchers found most expanded thyroid clonotypes above 0.001 in blood as well.

The study enrolled patients aged 18 to 65 with newly diagnosed hyperthyroidism of under 2 months' duration. This clonotype was counted only a few times. Its specificity is not known. Amplification of TCR beta CDR3 regions was performed using RNA transcripts as template. Primed by the HTBI set, a first-round RT-PCR was run on the TCR CDR3. MiXCR, applied by TCRdb to the multiplex PCR reads, yields one record per CDR3 protein. Of 300,000 to 450,000 distinct CDR3 sequences listed, 15% to 19% were seen once; the top ten hold 25% to 30%. The source material was blood. The clonotype was recovered from a woman between 18 and 29 years old with Graves' hyperthyroidism that later progressed to Graves' ophthalmopathy.

For the CDR3, the DNA is TGTGCCAGCAGCTTAGGATGGAGCGGGGCTCCTTTCTTT. Protein product: CASSLGWSGAPFF. V is TRBV7-9 and J is TRBJ1-1; possible D gene TRBD1, 5 bases. CDR3 length: 13 residues. The V gene's germline CDR1 is SEHNR and CDR2 FQNEAQ (reference sequence). The V gene lost 1 base and the J gene lost 12 bases, with 15 bases spanning the gap. The full variable domain, with the rest looked up from reference TRBV7-9 and TRBJ1-1, is DTGVSQNPRHKITKRGQNVTFRCDPISEHNRLYWYRQTLGQGPEFLTYFQNEAQLEKSRLLSDRFSAERPKGSFSTLEIQRTEQGDSAMYLCASSLGWSGAPFFGQGTRLTVV.